The clone carrying this T cell receptor beta chain was recorded many times. Its antigen is currently unknown. Time point noted: newly diagnosed GD, antithyroid drugs for less than 3 months. TCR sequences were obtained from RNA taken from PBMCs. A volume of around 8.7 milliliters of peripheral blood was collected in EDTA tubes. In building TCR beta libraries, iRepertoire HTBI primers were used together with Arm-PCR of CDR3 regions. TCRdb called the multiplex PCR reads again in MiXCR, with one record for every CDR3 protein. The table records about 370,000 distinct CDR3 sequences, 15% to 19% of them present only once. V was pared by 5 bases and J by 4 bases, with 14 bases between. The CDR3 is made up of 14 amino acids. Per germline, CDR1 SGHAT and CDR2 FQNNGV. These data are taken from a study of regulatory T cells in long-lasting Graves disease. Study-wide results and limits: Shared public clonotypes totalled around 2,900 in persistent patients, compared with approximately 970 in new patients.

V is TRBV11-2 and J is TRBJ1-1; D gene unclear. The specimen comprised peripheral blood mononuclear cells (PBMCs), sampled at new diagnosis, from a patient treated with antithyroid drugs. The clonotype originates from a female donor with Graves disease. CDR3 in amino acids: CASSTFSGFTEAFF. CDR3 coding DNA: TGTGCCAGCAGCACCTTTTCCGGGTTCACTGAAGCTTTCTTT.